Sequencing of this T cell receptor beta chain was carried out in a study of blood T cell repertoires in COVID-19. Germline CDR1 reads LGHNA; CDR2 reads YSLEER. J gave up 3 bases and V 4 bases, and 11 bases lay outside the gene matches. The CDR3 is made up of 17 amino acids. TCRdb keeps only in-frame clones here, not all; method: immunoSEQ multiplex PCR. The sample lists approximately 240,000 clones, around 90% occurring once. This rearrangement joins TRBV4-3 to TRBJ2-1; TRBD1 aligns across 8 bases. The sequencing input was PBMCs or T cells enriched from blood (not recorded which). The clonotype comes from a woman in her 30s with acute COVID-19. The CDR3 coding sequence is TGCGCCAGCAGCCTTGGGCCGGACAGGGAAGGCTACAATGAGCAGTTCTTC. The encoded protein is CASSLGPDREGYNEQFF.